A selection of T cell receptor beta chains follows, all from one sample in a study of blood T cell repertoires in COVID-19. The protocol was immunoSEQ multiplex PCR, while the TCRdb copy is restricted to in-frame clones and leaves out a portion. The sample holds around 91,000 clones, 70% to 90% seen once. Material for sequencing was peripheral blood. Every receptor here comes from a human donor in a cohort sampled during active COVID-19. Both conserved end residues are part of each CDR3. A D gene is named only where the DNA matches it firmly. Size is omitted from some rows. Given values are once, few, many or a class for expanded clones.

d_call: .
clone_size: .
j_call: TRBJ2-2
v_call: TRBV5-5
cdr3_aa: CASRIGGSTTGELFF
cdr3_nt: TGTGCCAGCAGGATTGGCGGCTCGACCACCGGGGAGCTGTTTTTT

d_call: .
clone_size: .
j_call: TRBJ1-1
v_call: TRBV6-2/TRBV6-3
cdr3_aa: CASSYPRLEAFF
cdr3_nt: TGTGCCAGCAGTTACCCGAGACTTGAAGCTTTCTTT

d_call: .
clone_size: .
j_call: TRBJ1-1
v_call: TRBV19
cdr3_aa: CASKTREGTEAFF
cdr3_nt: TGTGCCAGCAAGACCCGGGAGGGCACTGAAGCTTTCTTT

d_call: .
clone_size: once
j_call: TRBJ2-6
v_call: TRBV4-3
cdr3_aa: CASSLRGTGWTNVLTF
cdr3_nt: TGCGCCAGCAGCCTAAGGGGTACTGGGTGGACCAACGTCCTGACTTTC

d_call: TRBD2
clone_size: .
j_call: TRBJ2-1
v_call: TRBV30
cdr3_aa: CAWRRASGRSDEQFF
cdr3_nt: TGTGCCTGGAGGCGCGCTAGCGGGAGGTCCGATGAGCAGTTCTTC

d_call: TRBD1
clone_size: .
j_call: TRBJ1-2
v_call: TRBV5-1
cdr3_aa: CASTVDRGAYGYTF
cdr3_nt: TGCGCCAGCACCGTCGACAGGGGGGCCTATGGCTACACCTTC

d_call: TRBD1
clone_size: .
j_call: TRBJ1-1
v_call: TRBV7-9
cdr3_aa: CASRPEGASEAFF
cdr3_nt: TGTGCCAGCAGACCCGAGGGGGCGAGTGAAGCTTTCTTT

d_call: TRBD2
clone_size: .
j_call: TRBJ2-1
v_call: TRBV5-1
cdr3_aa: CASSSNGRSGEQFF
cdr3_nt: TGCGCCAGCAGCTCTAACGGGAGGTCGGGGGAGCAGTTCTTC

d_call: TRBD2
clone_size: .
j_call: TRBJ2-7
v_call: TRBV27
cdr3_aa: CASSRGGSLKEQYF
cdr3_nt: TGTGCCAGCAGTCGGGGCGGGAGCTTGAAGGAGCAGTACTTC

d_call: .
clone_size: .
j_call: TRBJ2-2
v_call: TRBV27
cdr3_aa: CARGAGELFF
cdr3_nt: TGTGCCAGGGGCGCCGGGGAGCTGTTTTTT

d_call: .
clone_size: .
j_call: TRBJ1-1
v_call: TRBV21-1
cdr3_aa: CASSKEGGTEAFF
cdr3_nt: TGTGCCAGCAGCAAAGAAGGGGGCACTGAAGCTTTCTTT

d_call: .
clone_size: .
j_call: TRBJ2-7
v_call: TRBV3-1/TRBV3-2
cdr3_aa: CASRLTGGEQYF
cdr3_nt: TGTGCCAGCAGACTAACCGGGGGAGAGCAGTACTTC

d_call: TRBD1
clone_size: .
j_call: TRBJ1-2
v_call: TRBV7-9
cdr3_aa: CASSFTGAGGYTF
cdr3_nt: TGTGCCAGCAGCTTTACAGGGGCCGGGGGCTACACCTTC

d_call: .
clone_size: .
j_call: TRBJ2-1
v_call: TRBV4-3
cdr3_aa: CASSHGLRGINEQFF
cdr3_nt: TGCGCCAGCAGCCACGGTTTGAGGGGGATCAATGAGCAGTTCTTC

d_call: TRBD2
clone_size: .
j_call: TRBJ2-1
v_call: TRBV28
cdr3_aa: CASRKRTSGRSYNEQFF
cdr3_nt: TGTGCCAGCAGGAAAAGGACTAGCGGGAGGTCCTACAATGAGCAGTTCTTC

d_call: TRBD2
clone_size: .
j_call: TRBJ2-3
v_call: TRBV18
cdr3_aa: CASSSTSGSTDTQYF
cdr3_nt: TGTGCCAGCTCATCAACTAGCGGGAGCACAGATACGCAGTATTTT

d_call: TRBD1
clone_size: .
j_call: TRBJ2-3
v_call: TRBV7-9
cdr3_aa: CASSIGQGEDTQYF
cdr3_nt: TGTGCCAGCAGCATCGGACAGGGGGAGGATACGCAGTATTTT

d_call: TRBD2
clone_size: few
j_call: TRBJ2-3
v_call: TRBV30
cdr3_aa: CAWGLGAGVNTQYF
cdr3_nt: TGTGCCTGGGGTCTCGGGGCGGGAGTCAATACGCAGTATTTT

d_call: .
clone_size: .
j_call: TRBJ1-4
v_call: TRBV29-1
cdr3_aa: CSASTGVTNEKLFF
cdr3_nt: TGCAGCGCCTCAACGGGGGTGACTAATGAAAAACTGTTTTTT

d_call: TRBD1
clone_size: .
j_call: TRBJ2-7
v_call: TRBV2
cdr3_aa: CASLGQGAPPASGSPYEQYF
cdr3_nt: TGTGCCAGCCTGGGACAGGGGGCGCCCCCGGCTAGCGGGAGTCCCTACGAGCAGTACTTC

d_call: .
clone_size: medium-sized
j_call: TRBJ2-6
v_call: TRBV27
cdr3_aa: CASSPSGANVLTF
cdr3_nt: TGTGCCAGCAGTCCCTCCGGGGCCAACGTCCTGACTTTC

d_call: TRBD2
clone_size: .
j_call: TRBJ2-3
v_call: TRBV3-1/TRBV3-2
cdr3_aa: CASSRQSGGAKDTQYF
cdr3_nt: TGTGCCAGCAGCCGCCAGTCGGGGGGGGCGAAAGATACGCAGTATTTT

d_call: TRBD1
clone_size: .
j_call: TRBJ2-7
v_call: TRBV28
cdr3_aa: CASKTGGGYEQYF
cdr3_nt: TGTGCCAGCAAGACAGGGGGAGGATACGAGCAGTACTTC

d_call: TRBD2
clone_size: .
j_call: TRBJ2-3
v_call: TRBV9
cdr3_aa: CASSVATGGAFTDTQYF
cdr3_nt: TGTGCCAGCAGCGTAGCTACGGGGGGGGCATTCACAGATACGCAGTATTTT

d_call: TRBD1
clone_size: .
j_call: TRBJ1-5
v_call: TRBV2
cdr3_aa: CARTRDRGTGNQPQHF
cdr3_nt: TGTGCCCGAACGAGGGACCGGGGGACAGGGAATCAGCCCCAGCATTTT

d_call: .
clone_size: .
j_call: TRBJ2-7
v_call: TRBV5-4
cdr3_aa: CASSFSAWGRDDYEQYF
cdr3_nt: TGTGCCAGCAGCTTCTCCGCGTGGGGGCGCGACGATTACGAGCAGTACTTC

d_call: TRBD1
clone_size: .
j_call: TRBJ1-2
v_call: TRBV7-9
cdr3_aa: CASSLRDSPYGYTF
cdr3_nt: TGTGCCAGCAGCTTGAGGGACAGCCCCTATGGCTACACCTTC

d_call: TRBD1
clone_size: .
j_call: TRBJ1-6
v_call: TRBV15
cdr3_aa: CATSWTGENSPLHF
cdr3_nt: TGTGCCACCAGCTGGACAGGGGAAAATTCACCCCTCCACTTT

d_call: TRBD2
clone_size: .
j_call: TRBJ2-7
v_call: TRBV7-2
cdr3_aa: CASSSPPGLAGARQYF
cdr3_nt: TGTGCCAGCAGCTCACCCCCGGGACTAGCGGGGGCCCGGCAGTACTTC

d_call: .
clone_size: .
j_call: TRBJ2-5
v_call: TRBV14
cdr3_aa: CASSQDWYGGRYF
cdr3_nt: TGTGCCAGCAGCCAAGATTGGTACGGGGGGCGGTACTTC

d_call: .
clone_size: .
j_call: TRBJ2-5
v_call: TRBV3-1/TRBV3-2
cdr3_aa: CASSLVLSDYQETQYF
cdr3_nt: TGTGCCAGCAGCCTGGTGCTTTCGGACTACCAAGAGACCCAGTACTTC

d_call: .
clone_size: .
j_call: TRBJ2-7
v_call: TRBV6-5
cdr3_aa: CASSYSEDFSYEQYF
cdr3_nt: TGTGCCAGCAGTTACTCTGAGGACTTCTCCTACGAGCAGTACTTC

d_call: .
clone_size: .
j_call: TRBJ1-5
v_call: TRBV29-1
cdr3_aa: CSVGGRQSNQPQHF
cdr3_nt: TGCAGCGTTGGGGGGCGACAGTCTAATCAGCCCCAGCATTTT

d_call: TRBD2
clone_size: .
j_call: TRBJ2-5
v_call: TRBV7-9
cdr3_aa: CASSLWLREIQETQYF
cdr3_nt: TGTGCCAGCAGCTTATGGTTGCGGGAGATCCAAGAGACCCAGTACTTC

d_call: .
clone_size: once
j_call: TRBJ2-5
v_call: TRBV7-9
cdr3_aa: CASSFPFDRVGRETQYF
cdr3_nt: TGTGCCAGCAGCTTTCCTTTCGACAGGGTTGGGAGGGAGACCCAGTACTTC

d_call: TRBD1
clone_size: .
j_call: TRBJ1-1
v_call: TRBV7-2
cdr3_aa: CASRGNRGLGEAFF
cdr3_nt: TGTGCCAGCCGGGGGAACAGGGGGCTTGGTGAAGCTTTCTTT

d_call: .
clone_size: .
j_call: TRBJ2-1
v_call: TRBV4-3
cdr3_aa: CASSPRGAYDNEQFF
cdr3_nt: TGCGCCAGCAGCCCACGGGGGGCTTATGACAATGAGCAGTTCTTC

d_call: .
clone_size: .
j_call: TRBJ1-6
v_call: TRBV27
cdr3_aa: CASSLFYLKTGIPLHF
cdr3_nt: TGTGCCAGCAGTTTATTCTACCTCAAAACAGGGATACCCCTCCACTTT

d_call: .
clone_size: once
j_call: TRBJ2-5
v_call: TRBV7-3
cdr3_aa: CASSLKGGTAAVQTQYF
cdr3_nt: TGTGCCAGCAGCTTGAAAGGAGGGACTGCCGCTGTCCAGACCCAGTACTTC

d_call: .
clone_size: .
j_call: TRBJ1-6
v_call: TRBV30
cdr3_aa: CAWSIAGQTYNSPLHF
cdr3_nt: TGTGCCTGGAGTATCGCGGGCCAGACTTATAATTCACCCCTCCACTTT